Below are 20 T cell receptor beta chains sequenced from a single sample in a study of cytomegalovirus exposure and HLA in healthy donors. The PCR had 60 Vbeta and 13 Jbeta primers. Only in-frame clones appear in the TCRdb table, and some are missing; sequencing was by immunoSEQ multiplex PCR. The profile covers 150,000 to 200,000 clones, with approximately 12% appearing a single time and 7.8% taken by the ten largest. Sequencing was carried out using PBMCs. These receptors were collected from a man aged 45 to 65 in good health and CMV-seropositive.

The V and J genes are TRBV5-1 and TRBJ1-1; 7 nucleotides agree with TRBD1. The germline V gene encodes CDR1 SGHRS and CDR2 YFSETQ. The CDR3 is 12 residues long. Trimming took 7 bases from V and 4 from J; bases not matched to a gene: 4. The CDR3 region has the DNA TGCGCCAGCTCAACAGGGGCCACTGAAGCTTTCTTT. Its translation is CASSTGATEAFF. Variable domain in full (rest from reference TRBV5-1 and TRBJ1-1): KAGVTQTPRYLIKTRGQQVTLSCSPISGHRSVSWYQQTPGQGLQFLFEYFSETQRNKGNFPGRFSGRQFSNSRSEMNVSTLELGDSALYLCASSTGATEAFFGQGTRLTVV.

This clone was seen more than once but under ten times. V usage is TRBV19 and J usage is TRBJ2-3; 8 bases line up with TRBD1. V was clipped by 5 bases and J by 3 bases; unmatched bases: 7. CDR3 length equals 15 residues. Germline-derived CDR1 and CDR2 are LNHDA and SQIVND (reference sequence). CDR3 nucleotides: TGTGCCAGTAGTGTTCGGGACAGGCCTACAGATACGCAGTATTTT. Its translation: CASSVRDRPTDTQYF.

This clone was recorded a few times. CDR3 nucleotides: TGTGCCAGCAGCGTAGGGCAGGGAAGAGAAAAACTGTTTTTT. It encodes CASSVGQGREKLFF. The chain has TRBV9 and TRBJ1-4, with D maybe TRBD1 (5 bases). The V end lost 0 bases, the J end lost 8 bases, and 11 bases lay between the germline ends. Germline lookup yields CDR1 SGDLS and CDR2 YYNGEE. The CDR3 is 14 amino acids.

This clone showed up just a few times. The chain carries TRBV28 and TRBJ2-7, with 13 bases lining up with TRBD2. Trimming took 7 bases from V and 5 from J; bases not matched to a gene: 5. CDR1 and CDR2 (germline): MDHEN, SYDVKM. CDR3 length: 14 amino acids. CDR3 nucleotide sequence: TGTGCCAGCATCGGACTAGCGGGGGTCGACGAGCAGTACTTC. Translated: CASIGLAGVDEQYF.

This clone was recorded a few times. The CDR3 sequence: CASSPRLGGQVNYGYTF. CDR3 nucleotides: TGTGCCAGCTCACCCCGCCTAGGAGGACAGGTTAACTATGGCTACACCTTC. This chain joins TRBV18 and TRBJ1-2; 7 bases align to TRBD1. The germline V gene encodes CDR1 KGHSH and CDR2 LQKENI. V lost 3 bases, J lost 1 base, and 11 bases stayed unmatched. CDR3 length: 17 residues.

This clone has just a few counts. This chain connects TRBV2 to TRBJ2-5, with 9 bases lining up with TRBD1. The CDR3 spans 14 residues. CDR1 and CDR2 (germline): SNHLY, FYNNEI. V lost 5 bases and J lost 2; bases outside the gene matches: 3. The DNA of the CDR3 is TGTGCCAGCAGTTCGGACAGGGGACAAGAGACCCAGTACTTC. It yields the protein CASSSDRGQETQYF.

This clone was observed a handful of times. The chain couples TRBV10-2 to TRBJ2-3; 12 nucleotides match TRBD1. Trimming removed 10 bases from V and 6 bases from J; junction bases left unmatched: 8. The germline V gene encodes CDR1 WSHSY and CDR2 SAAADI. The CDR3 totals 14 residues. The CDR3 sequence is CATLGDRGLDTQYF. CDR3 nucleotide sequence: TGCGCCACCCTCGGGGACAGGGGGCTCGATACGCAGTATTTT.

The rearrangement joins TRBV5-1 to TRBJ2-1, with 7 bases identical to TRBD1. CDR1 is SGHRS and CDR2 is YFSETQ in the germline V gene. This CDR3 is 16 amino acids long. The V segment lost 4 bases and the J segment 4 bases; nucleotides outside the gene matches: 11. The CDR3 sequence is CASSGQPGQSYNEQFF. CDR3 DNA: TGCGCCAGCAGCGGGCAACCGGGACAGTCATACAATGAGCAGTTCTTC. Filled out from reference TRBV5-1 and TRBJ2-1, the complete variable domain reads KAGVTQTPRYLIKTRGQQVTLSCSPISGHRSVSWYQQTPGQGLQFLFEYFSETQRNKGNFPGRFSGRQFSNSRSEMNVSTLELGDSALYLCASSGQPGQSYNEQFFGPGTRLTVL.

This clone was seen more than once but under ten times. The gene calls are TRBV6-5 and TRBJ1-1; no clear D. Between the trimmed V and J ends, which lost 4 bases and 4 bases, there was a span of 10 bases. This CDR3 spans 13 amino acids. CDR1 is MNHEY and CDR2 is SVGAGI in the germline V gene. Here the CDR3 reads CASSLPSGTEAFF. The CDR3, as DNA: TGTGCCAGCAGTTTACCTTCGGGCACTGAAGCTTTCTTT.

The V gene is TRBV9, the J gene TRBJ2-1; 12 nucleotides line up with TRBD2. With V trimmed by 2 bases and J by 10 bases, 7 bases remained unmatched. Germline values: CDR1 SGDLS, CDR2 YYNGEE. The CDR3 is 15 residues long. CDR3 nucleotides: TGTGCCAGCAGCGTTAGACTAGCGGGGGCTGGGGAGCAGTTCTTC. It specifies CASSVRLAGAGEQFF.

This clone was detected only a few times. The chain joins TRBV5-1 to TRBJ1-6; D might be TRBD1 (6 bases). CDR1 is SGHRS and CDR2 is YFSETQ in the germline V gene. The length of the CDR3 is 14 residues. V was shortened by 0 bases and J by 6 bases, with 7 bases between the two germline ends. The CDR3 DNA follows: TGCGCCAGCAGCTTGGGGACAGTTAATTCACCCCTCCACTTT. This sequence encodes CASSLGTVNSPLHF.

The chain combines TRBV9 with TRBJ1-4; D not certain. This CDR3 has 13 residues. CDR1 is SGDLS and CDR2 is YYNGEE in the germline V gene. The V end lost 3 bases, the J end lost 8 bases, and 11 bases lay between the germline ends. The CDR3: CASSGSVEEKLFF. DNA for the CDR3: TGTGCCAGCAGCGGGTCGGTTGAGGAAAAACTGTTTTTT.

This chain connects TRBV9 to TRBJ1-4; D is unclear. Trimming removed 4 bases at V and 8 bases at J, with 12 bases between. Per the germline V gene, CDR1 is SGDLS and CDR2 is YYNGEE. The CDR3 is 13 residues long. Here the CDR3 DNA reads TGTGCCAGCAGCCCCCGCCCTCAGGAAAAACTGTTTTTT. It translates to CASSPRPQEKLFF.

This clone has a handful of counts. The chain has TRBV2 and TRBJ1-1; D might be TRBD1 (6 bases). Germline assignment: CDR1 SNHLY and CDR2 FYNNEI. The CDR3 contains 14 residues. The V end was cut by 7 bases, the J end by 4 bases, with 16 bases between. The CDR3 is CASIGQSLGTEAFF. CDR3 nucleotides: TGTGCCAGCATTGGACAGTCCTTGGGCACTGAAGCTTTCTTT.

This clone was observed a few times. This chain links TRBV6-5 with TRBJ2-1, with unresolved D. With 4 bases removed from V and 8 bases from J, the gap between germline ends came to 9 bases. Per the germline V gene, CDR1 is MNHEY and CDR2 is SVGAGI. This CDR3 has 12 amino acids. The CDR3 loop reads CASSSDIYEQFF. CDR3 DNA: TGTGCCAGCAGTTCCGACATCTATGAGCAGTTCTTC.

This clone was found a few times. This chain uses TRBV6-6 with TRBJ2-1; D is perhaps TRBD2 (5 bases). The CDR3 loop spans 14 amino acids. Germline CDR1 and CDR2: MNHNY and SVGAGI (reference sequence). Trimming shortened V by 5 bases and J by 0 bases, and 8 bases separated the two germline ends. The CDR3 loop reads CASSTRDSYNEQFF. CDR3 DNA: TGTGCCAGCAGTACCCGGGACTCCTACAATGAGCAGTTCTTC.

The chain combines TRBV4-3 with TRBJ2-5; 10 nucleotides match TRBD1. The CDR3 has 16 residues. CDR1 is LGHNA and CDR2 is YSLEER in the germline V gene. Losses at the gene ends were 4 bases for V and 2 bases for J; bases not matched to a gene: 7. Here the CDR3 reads CASSPGQGGGQETQYF. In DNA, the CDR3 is TGCGCCAGCAGCCCAGGACAGGGGGGAGGTCAAGAGACCCAGTACTTC.

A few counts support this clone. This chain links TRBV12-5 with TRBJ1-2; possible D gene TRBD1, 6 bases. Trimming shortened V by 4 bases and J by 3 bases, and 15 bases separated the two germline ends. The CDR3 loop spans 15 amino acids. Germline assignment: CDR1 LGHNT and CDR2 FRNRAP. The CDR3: CASGSSRGQHYGYTF. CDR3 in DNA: TGTGCTAGTGGTTCCTCCAGGGGCCAACACTATGGCTACACCTTC. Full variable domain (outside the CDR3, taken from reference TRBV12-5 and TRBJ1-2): DARVTQTPRHKVTEMGQEVTMRCQPILGHNTVFWYRQTMMQGLELLAYFRNRAPLDDSGMPKDRFSAEMPDATLATLKIQPSEPRDSAVYFCASGSSRGQHYGYTFGSGTRLTVV.

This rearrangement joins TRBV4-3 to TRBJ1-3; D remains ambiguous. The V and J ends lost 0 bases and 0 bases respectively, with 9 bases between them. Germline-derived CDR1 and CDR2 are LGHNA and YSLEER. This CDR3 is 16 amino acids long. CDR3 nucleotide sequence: TGCGCCAGCAGCCAAGATAGAGGGTACTCTGGAAACACCATATATTTT. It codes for CASSQDRGYSGNTIYF.

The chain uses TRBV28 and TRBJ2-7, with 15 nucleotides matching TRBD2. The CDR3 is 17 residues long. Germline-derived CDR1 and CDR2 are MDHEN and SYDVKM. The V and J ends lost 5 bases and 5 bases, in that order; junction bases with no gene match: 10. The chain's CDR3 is CASSGGTSGGSINEQYF. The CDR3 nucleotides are TGTGCCAGCAGTGGCGGGACTAGCGGGGGGTCGATAAACGAGCAGTACTTC.